One and the same sample provided the 6 T cell receptor beta chains below, sequenced in a study of T cell changes during pregnancy in multiple sclerosis. Libraries were prepared by immunoSEQ multiplex PCR; TCRdb keeps only in-frame clonotypes and omits some of them. The sample shows 69,000 or so clones, about nine tenths of them seen only once. This material consisted of peripheral blood, taken in the third trimester of pregnancy. The receptors were gathered from a female donor with multiple sclerosis, enrolled in a pregnancy study.

The V gene is TRBV30, the J gene TRBJ1-4, with 7 bases matching TRBD1. The V and J ends lost 3 bases and 3 bases, in that order; junction bases with no gene match: 4. Germline V lookup: CDR1 GTSNPN, CDR2 SVGIG (reference sequence). The CDR3 loop spans 14 amino acids. The CDR3 region has the DNA TGTGCCTGGAGCCTCAGGGGGGCTAATGAAAAACTGTTTTTT. This sequence encodes CAWSLRGANEKLFF.

The rearrangement links TRBV7-2 to TRBJ1-2; perhaps TRBD1 as D (6 bases). The V end was cut by 5 bases, the J end by 2 bases, with 15 bases between. Germline V gene lookup returns CDR1 SGHTA and CDR2 FQGNSA. The CDR3 sequence is 15 residues long. The CDR3 is CASSPPRGPNYGYTF. The CDR3 DNA is TGTGCCAGCAGCCCTCCCAGGGGACCCAACTATGGCTACACCTTC.

This sequence joins TRBV19 and TRBJ2-1, with 7 bases that match TRBD1. Trimming took 8 bases from V and 7 from J; bases not matched to a gene: 11. This CDR3 region has 14 residues. From germline, CDR1 is LNHDA and CDR2 SQIVND (reference sequence). The CDR3 DNA is TGTGCCAGTCTAAATCCGGGACAGACAAATGAGCAGTTCTTC. It encodes CASLNPGQTNEQFF.

This chain joins TRBV6-1 and TRBJ2-3, with a tentative D call TRBD2 (6 bases). The V end lost 1 base, the J end lost 0 bases, and 8 bases lay between the germline ends. The CDR3 sequence is 15 residues long. Germline CDR1 is MNHNS and CDR2 is SASEGT. Written as DNA, the CDR3 is TGTGCCAGCAGTGAAGAGGAGGGAAGCACAGATACGCAGTATTTT. This sequence encodes CASSEEEGSTDTQYF.

The DNA of the CDR3 is TGTGCCAGCAGTTTCCGGGTCGCAGGGTACGAGCAGTACTTC. Encoded protein: CASSFRVAGYEQYF. V usage is TRBV27 and J usage is TRBJ2-7, with a tentative D call TRBD1 (5 bases). The CDR3 totals 14 residues. Trimming left V 3 bases short and J 4 bases short, with 13 bases between. The germline gives CDR1 MNHEY, CDR2 SMNVEV (reference sequence).

The chain carries TRBV30 and TRBJ1-2; TRBD1 matches 10 bases. Trimming took 5 bases from V and 4 from J; bases not matched to a gene: 19. Germline V gene lookup returns CDR1 GTSNPN and CDR2 SVGIG (reference sequence). This CDR3 is 18 amino acids long. In nucleotides, the CDR3 is TGTGCCTGGGCGGGCTACCGGGACAGGGGCCCGGCTTTCTATGGCTACACCTTC. It yields the protein CAWAGYRDRGPAFYGYTF. Full variable domain (rest looked up from reference TRBV30 and TRBJ1-2): SQTIHQWPATLVQPVGSPLSLECTVEGTSNPNLYWYRQAAGRGLQLLFYSVGIGQISSEVPQNLSASRPQDRQFILSSKKLLLSDSGFYLCAWAGYRDRGPAFYGYTFGSGTRLTVV.